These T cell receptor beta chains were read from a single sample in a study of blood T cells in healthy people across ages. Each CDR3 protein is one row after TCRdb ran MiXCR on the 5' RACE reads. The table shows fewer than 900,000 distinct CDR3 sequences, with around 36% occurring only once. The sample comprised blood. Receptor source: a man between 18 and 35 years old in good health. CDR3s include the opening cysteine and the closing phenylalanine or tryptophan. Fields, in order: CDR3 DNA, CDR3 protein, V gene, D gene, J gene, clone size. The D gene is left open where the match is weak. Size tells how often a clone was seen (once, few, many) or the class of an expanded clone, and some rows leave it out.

DNA: TGTGCCAGCAGCTTGTCTGCTACCTCTGGGGCCAACGTCCTGACTTTC; CDR3: CASSLSATSGANVLTF; V: TRBV5-5; D: .; J: TRBJ2-6; size: many
DNA: TGCAGTGCCACTACCCCGGGGGCGCGGGGCAATCAGCCCCAGCATTTT; CDR3: CSATTPGARGNQPQHF; V: TRBV20-1; D: .; J: TRBJ1-5; size: few
DNA: TGCAGTGCTAGAGATCGCACGTCTAGCGGGGGGGCGAGGGAAGAGACCCAGTACTTC; CDR3: CSARDRTSSGGAREETQYF; V: TRBV20-1; D: TRBD2; J: TRBJ2-5; size: .
DNA: TGTGCCAGCAGTAGAGCGGGGGGATTTTACAATGAGCAGTTCTTC; CDR3: CASSRAGGFYNEQFF; V: TRBV12-3/TRBV12-4; D: TRBD2; J: TRBJ2-1; size: few
DNA: TGTGCCAGCAGCATCCGCAAGAGCTCCTACAATGAGCAGTTCTTC; CDR3: CASSIRKSSYNEQFF; V: TRBV7-2; D: .; J: TRBJ2-1; size: few
DNA: TGTGCCAGCAGACAGAAGAACACTGAAGCTTTCTTT; CDR3: CASRQKNTEAFF; V: TRBV2; D: .; J: TRBJ1-1; size: few
DNA: TGTGCCAGCAGGGAATATGGTTATGGCTACACCTTC; CDR3: CASREYGYGYTF; V: TRBV2; D: .; J: TRBJ1-2; size: .
DNA: TGTGCCAGCAGGATACAGGGTTACGAGCAGTACTTC; CDR3: CASRIQGYEQYF; V: TRBV6-1; D: .; J: TRBJ2-7; size: many
DNA: TGTGCCAGCTCACCGGCCACTAGGGCCAACGTCCTGACTTTC; CDR3: CASSPATRANVLTF; V: TRBV18; D: .; J: TRBJ2-6; size: .
DNA: TGCAGTGCTAGAGACGTCGACAGGATGGGGGTGGGGGGGACCCAGTACTTC; CDR3: CSARDVDRMGVGGTQYF; V: TRBV20-1; D: .; J: TRBJ2-5; size: few
DNA: TGTGCCAGCAGTCGCACCAGGGGACAAGAGACCCAGTACTTC; CDR3: CASSRTRGQETQYF; V: TRBV6-2/TRBV6-3; D: .; J: TRBJ2-5; size: .
DNA: TGTGCCATCAGTGAGATGAGGGATGGCTACACCTTC; CDR3: CAISEMRDGYTF; V: TRBV10-3; D: .; J: TRBJ1-2; size: .
DNA: TGTGCCAGCAGCGCCGGGACAGATACCGATGACGAGCAGTACTTC; CDR3: CASSAGTDTDDEQYF; V: TRBV9; D: TRBD1; J: TRBJ2-7; size: .
DNA: TGTGCCAGCACCCTCACAGGGGGCGCAGATACGCAGTATTTT; CDR3: CASTLTGGADTQYF; V: TRBV6-5; D: TRBD1; J: TRBJ2-3; size: .
DNA: TGTGCCAGCAGCGGGCTAGCGGTTGACCGATCTTACTACAATGAGCAGTTCTTC; CDR3: CASSGLAVDRSYYNEQFF; V: TRBV6-2/TRBV6-3; D: TRBD2; J: TRBJ2-1; size: .
DNA: TGTGCCAGCAGCTTAAGCCGTCTGGAGACCCAGTACTTC; CDR3: CASSLSRLETQYF; V: TRBV7-7; D: .; J: TRBJ2-5; size: .
DNA: TGTGCCAGCAGCATGGCCGGTGGGGCGGGTGAGCAGTTCTTC; CDR3: CASSMAGGAGEQFF; V: TRBV7-2; D: .; J: TRBJ2-1; size: .
DNA: TGCAGTGCTAGGAGGGACTACGAGCAGTACTTC; CDR3: CSARRDYEQYF; V: TRBV20-1; D: .; J: TRBJ2-7; size: many
DNA: TGCGCCAGCAGCCAAGATTTCGGGCGTGCTAAAGAAAAACTGTTTTTT; CDR3: CASSQDFGRAKEKLFF; V: TRBV4-1; D: .; J: TRBJ1-4; size: .
DNA: TGCAGTGCTAGCGCGACTAGCGGGGCCCCCGATACGCAGTATTTT; CDR3: CSASATSGAPDTQYF; V: TRBV20-1; D: TRBD2; J: TRBJ2-3; size: many
DNA: TGTGCCAGCAGGAGTAGCGGGGGGTCTGTTAACAATGAGCAGTTCTTC; CDR3: CASRSSGGSVNNEQFF; V: TRBV6-1; D: TRBD2; J: TRBJ2-1; size: few
DNA: TGCGCCAGCAGCTCGCCGGGACAGAATTATGGCTACACCTTC; CDR3: CASSSPGQNYGYTF; V: TRBV5-1; D: TRBD1; J: TRBJ1-2; size: many
DNA: TGCGCCAGCAGCCAAGAGCCCAGGGCCGGGGAAAAACTGTTTTTT; CDR3: CASSQEPRAGEKLFF; V: TRBV4-1; D: .; J: TRBJ1-4; size: .
DNA: TGCGCCAGCAGCTTCTCTGGACAGGGGGCGAACACTGAAGCTTTCTTT; CDR3: CASSFSGQGANTEAFF; V: TRBV5-1; D: TRBD1; J: TRBJ1-1; size: .
DNA: TGCAGTGCTACCGGACCGCAAAGGGTCTCCTATAATCCACCCCTCCACTTT; CDR3: CSATGPQRVSYNPPLHF; V: TRBV20-1; D: .; J: TRBJ1-6; size: .
DNA: TGTGCCAGCAGCCCAGGGGAAGGGAAGGGCTACACCTTC; CDR3: CASSPGEGKGYTF; V: TRBV4-2; D: .; J: TRBJ1-2; size: few
DNA: TGCAGTGCTCCGAACAGGGGCCAGGGCGAAAAACTGTTTTTT; CDR3: CSAPNRGQGEKLFF; V: TRBV20-1; D: TRBD1; J: TRBJ1-4; size: .
DNA: TGCAGTGCTAAGGGGGACCCCACGCAGTATTTT; CDR3: CSAKGDPTQYF; V: TRBV20-1; D: .; J: TRBJ2-3; size: .
DNA: TGTGCCATCAGGGAAGGGGGCATCCGAACCGGGGAGCTGTTTTTT; CDR3: CAIREGGIRTGELFF; V: TRBV10-3; D: TRBD1; J: TRBJ2-2; size: .
DNA: TGTGCCAGCAGCTCCCTTACCCGGGACGTGACAGATACGCAGTATTTT; CDR3: CASSSLTRDVTDTQYF; V: TRBV7-3; D: .; J: TRBJ2-3; size: .
DNA: TGTGCCAGACCGGGAGCCAACGTCCTGACTTTC; CDR3: CARPGANVLTF; V: TRBV27; D: .; J: TRBJ2-6; size: .